A selection of T cell receptor beta chains follows, all from one sample in a study of PD-1 blockade in classical Hodgkin lymphoma. Method: immunoSEQ multiplex PCR; TCRdb's copy keeps in-frame clones and lacks some. The data contain 19,000 or so clones, 76% of them seen just once; the ten biggest clones take up roughly two fifths. The source was peripheral blood mononuclear cells (PBMCs), collected before the fourth cycle of nivolumab. Receptors were obtained from a human donor with classical Hodgkin lymphoma. Each CDR3 is given with its conserved first and last residue. A D gene is named only where the DNA matches it firmly. A row's size may be missing; if present it is once, few, many or a size class.

v_call	j_call	clone_size	d_call	cdr3_aa	cdr3_nt
TRBV5-6	TRBJ2-1	.	.	CASSVDRWENEQFF	TGTGCCAGCAGCGTGGATAGGTGGGAAAATGAGCAGTTCTTC
TRBV6-5	TRBJ2-7	medium-sized	.	CASSYTGETYEQYF	TGTGCCAGCAGTTACACGGGGGAGACCTACGAGCAGTACTTC
TRBV5-1	TRBJ2-1	.	.	CASSPRGYYNEQFF	TGCGCCAGCAGTCCTCGGGGGTACTACAATGAGCAGTTCTTC
TRBV6-6	TRBJ1-4	.	TRBD1	CASSSADRMGEKLFF	TGTGCCAGCAGTTCCGCGGACAGGATGGGTGAAAAACTGTTTTTT
TRBV19	TRBJ1-5	.	.	CASSLQGVNQPQHF	TGTGCCAGTAGTCTACAGGGAGTCAATCAGCCCCAGCATTTT
TRBV29-1	TRBJ1-2	.	.	CSVVEGWNYGYTF	TGCAGCGTTGTTGAGGGTTGGAACTATGGCTACACCTTC
TRBV9	TRBJ1-3	.	.	CASSVQGASGNTIYF	TGTGCCAGCAGCGTACAGGGAGCTTCTGGAAACACCATATATTTT
TRBV6-5	TRBJ1-4	once	TRBD1	CASSYVRTGGGEKLFF	TGTGCCAGCAGTTATGTCCGGACAGGAGGAGGAGAAAAACTGTTTTTT
TRBV5-5	TRBJ1-1	.	.	CASRGNTEAFF	TGTGCCAGCAGGGGCAACACTGAAGCTTTCTTT
TRBV4-3	TRBJ2-1	.	.	CASSQEKRNNEQFF	TGCGCCAGCAGCCAAGAAAAGCGAAACAATGAGCAGTTCTTC
TRBV7-7	TRBJ2-2	.	.	CASSSDRYTGELFF	TGTGCCAGCAGCTCCGACCGGTACACCGGGGAGCTGTTTTTT
TRBV11-1	TRBJ2-3	.	TRBD2	CASSLAAGADTQYF	TGTGCCAGCAGCTTAGCGGCGGGAGCGGATACGCAGTATTTT
TRBV6-5	TRBJ1-5	.	.	CASRLDWNQPQHF	TGTGCCAGCAGACTCGACTGGAATCAGCCCCAGCATTTT
TRBV9	TRBJ2-3	.	TRBD2	CASSPIAGGDTQYF	TGTGCCAGCAGCCCAATAGCGGGAGGAGATACGCAGTATTTT
TRBV14	TRBJ2-7	.	.	CASSQAQPYEQYF	TGTGCCAGCAGCCAGGCGCAGCCCTACGAGCAGTACTTC
TRBV14	TRBJ1-4	once	.	CASSQLSLGTPNEKLFF	TGTGCCAGCAGCCAACTCTCACTCGGGACTCCTAATGAAAAACTGTTTTTT
TRBV27	TRBJ1-2	.	.	CASSFGTGYGYTF	TGTGCCAGCAGTTTTGGGACGGGGTATGGCTACACCTTC
TRBV6-4	TRBJ1-2	.	.	CASSDSAGRGGYTF	TGTGCCAGCAGTGACTCAGCAGGGCGCGGTGGCTACACCTTC
TRBV19	TRBJ2-7	.	.	CASSEIWGRGDYEQYF	TGTGCCAGTAGTGAGATATGGGGCCGAGGGGACTACGAGCAGTACTTC
TRBV11-2	TRBJ2-2	few	.	CASSLIPGELFF	TGTGCCAGCAGCTTAATTCCCGGGGAGCTGTTTTTT
TRBV19	TRBJ1-1	.	TRBD1	CASSIIPGLGQVAFF	TGTGCCAGTAGTATCATTCCAGGGCTAGGACAGGTAGCTTTCTTT
TRBV2	TRBJ2-1	.	TRBD2	CASWEGGRRAYNEQFF	TGTGCCAGCTGGGAGGGCGGGAGGCGGGCCTACAATGAGCAGTTCTTC
TRBV10-2	TRBJ2-1	.	.	CASSVEPSYNEQFF	TGCGCCAGCAGTGTAGAGCCCTCCTACAATGAGCAGTTCTTC
TRBV6-5	TRBJ1-2	.	TRBD1	CASSNLQGADGYTF	TGTGCCAGCAGTAACCTGCAGGGGGCAGATGGCTACACCTTC
TRBV29-1	TRBJ1-5	.	TRBD1	CSARDRGQGQPQHF	TGCAGCGCAAGAGACAGGGGGCAGGGTCAGCCCCAGCATTTT
TRBV5-4	TRBJ2-7	.	TRBD2	CASSPRTSGGYEQYF	TGTGCCAGCAGCCCACGGACTAGCGGGGGTTACGAGCAGTACTTC
TRBV4-1	TRBJ1-6	.	.	CASSVTGSFSPLHF	TGCGCCAGCAGCGTTACAGGGTCCTTCTCACCCCTCCACTTT
TRBV14	TRBJ1-4	.	.	CASSRPGAGNEKLFF	TGTGCCAGCAGCCGACCAGGGGCCGGTAATGAAAAACTGTTTTTT
TRBV28	TRBJ2-3	.	TRBD2	CASSFFWTSGGATQYF	TGTGCCAGCAGTTTTTTTTGGACTAGCGGGGGAGCAACGCAGTATTTT
TRBV19	TRBJ1-1	.	.	CASHGQLTDRGFF	TGTGCCTCCCACGGACAGCTCACCGATAGGGGTTTCTTT
TRBV5-4	TRBJ2-3	.	TRBD1	CASSLDRGKVDTQYF	TGTGCCAGCAGCTTGGACAGGGGTAAGGTAGATACGCAGTATTTT
TRBV4-2	TRBJ2-3	.	.	CASSQVGSARRTDTQYF	TGTGCCAGCAGCCAAGTAGGATCGGCTAGAAGAACAGATACGCAGTATTTT
TRBV27	TRBJ2-3	.	.	CASRGSTDTQYF	TGTGCCAGCAGGGGGAGCACAGATACGCAGTATTTT
TRBV5-1	TRBJ1-2	.	.	CASSLRGELNGYTF	TGCGCCAGCAGCTTGAGGGGAGAACTCAATGGCTACACCTTC
TRBV5-1	TRBJ2-7	.	.	CASSLAATYEQYF	TGCGCCAGCAGCTTGGCCGCAACCTACGAGCAGTACTTC
TRBV4-2	TRBJ1-2	.	.	CASSQDLGGTLYGYTF	TGTGCCAGCAGCCAAGATCTAGGCGGAACCTTGTATGGCTACACCTTC
TRBV10-3	TRBJ2-2	.	TRBD1	CAITPQGAEPTGELFF	TGTGCCATCACTCCACAGGGGGCCGAACCCACCGGGGAGCTGTTTTTT
TRBV6-6	TRBJ1-3	.	.	CASMQGSGNTIYF	TGTGCCAGCATGCAGGGCTCTGGAAACACCATATATTTT
TRBV9	TRBJ1-2	once	.	CASSVDINYGYTF	TGTGCCAGCAGCGTAGACATAAACTATGGCTACACCTTC
TRBV6-6	TRBJ2-1	few	.	CASSSINEQFF	TGTGCCAGCAGCTCTATCAATGAGCAGTTCTTC
TRBV7-2	TRBJ1-1	.	TRBD1	CASRDRGTSGPSEAFF	TGTGCCAGCAGAGACAGGGGCACGTCGGGCCCCTCTGAAGCTTTCTTT
TRBV15	TRBJ2-5	.	.	CATSRAPRGQETQYF	TGTGCCACCAGCAGAGCCCCCCGGGGCCAAGAGACCCAGTACTTC
TRBV7-3	TRBJ2-2	.	.	CASSFFQGSGELFF	TGTGCCAGCAGCTTCTTCCAGGGGTCCGGGGAGCTGTTTTTT
TRBV18	TRBJ1-4	.	.	CASSPINGQTTNEKLFF	TGTGCCAGCTCACCAATCAATGGGCAGACAACTAATGAAAAACTGTTTTTT
TRBV9	TRBJ2-1	few	.	CASSVPAGVLGNEQFF	TGTGCCAGCAGCGTACCGGCAGGGGTATTGGGCAATGAGCAGTTCTTC
TRBV5-1	TRBJ2-1	.	TRBD1	CASSLRDSSYNEQFF	TGCGCCAGCAGCCTACGGGACAGCTCCTACAATGAGCAGTTCTTC
TRBV7-2	TRBJ2-3	.	.	CASSFSVGGLRGTQYF	TGTGCCAGCAGCTTCTCGGTAGGGGGATTAAGGGGTACGCAGTATTTT
TRBV4-1	TRBJ2-3	.	.	CASSPRLTDTQYF	TGCGCCAGCAGCCCCCGCCTCACAGATACGCAGTATTTT
TRBV7-2	TRBJ2-1	.	.	CASSRPPGSYNEQFF	TGTGCCAGCAGCAGACCCCCGGGGTCCTACAATGAGCAGTTCTTC
TRBV5-1	TRBJ1-1	.	.	CASTENRVHTEAFF	TGCGCCAGCACCGAAAACAGGGTCCACACTGAAGCTTTCTTT
TRBV7-9	TRBJ1-3	.	.	CASSAEGAGNTIYF	TGTGCCAGCAGCGCGGAGGGGGCTGGAAACACCATATATTTT
TRBV14	TRBJ2-5	.	.	CASSQSETQYF	TGTGCCAGCAGCCAATCAGAGACCCAGTACTTC
TRBV28	TRBJ2-5	.	.	CASRGQETQYF	TGTGCCAGCAGGGGTCAAGAGACCCAGTACTTC
TRBV29-1	TRBJ1-1	medium-sized	.	CSTKSGVTEAFF	TGCAGCACCAAAAGTGGTGTCACTGAAGCTTTCTTT